The following is a TCR beta chain sequence with its context. The data belong to a study of blood T cell repertoires in COVID-19. This CDR3 is 11 amino acids long. The germline V gene has CDR1 DFQATT and CDR2 SNEGSKA (reference sequence). Trimming removed 2 bases from V and 8 bases from J, with 9 bases in between. Profiling relied on immunoSEQ multiplex PCR, and the TCRdb table lists in-frame clones only, not all of them. Seen here are 35,000 to 50,000 clones, about four fifths observed once, and the top ten hold less than 25%. Specimen: peripheral blood. The TCR comes from a woman aged 60-75 years with acute or convalescent COVID-19. This chain links TRBV20-1 with TRBJ1-2, with D perhaps matching TRBD1 (5 bases). The CDR3 DNA reads as TGCAGTGCTAGAACTCAGGGCGGCTACACCTTC. This codes for CSARTQGGYTF.